The clone carrying this T cell receptor (beta chain) was observed once. Its antigen remains unknown. CD45RO-negative, CCR7-positively selected cells formed the naive CD8 fraction, excluding terminally differentiated effector memory CD45RA+ cells. Libraries were prepared by immunoSEQ multiplex PCR; TCRdb keeps only in-frame clonotypes and omits some of them. This sample has around 2,000,000 clones; roughly 94% occur once, and the top ten carry about 1.1%. This CDR3 region has 13 residues. Germline loops: CDR1 SGHNT, CDR2 YYREEE (reference sequence). The V and J ends lost 0 bases and 5 bases respectively, with 9 bases between them. The data originate from a study of shared clonotypes between healthy human individuals. Findings and limits, study-wide: Shared clonotypes across all four donors exceeded non-shared ones in generation probability.

Specimen: naive CD8+ T cells sorted from blood. This clonotype was sampled from a man aged 18 to 35 in good health. This chain joins TRBV5-4 and TRBJ2-7; D gene unclear. The CDR3 DNA follows: TGTGCCAGCAGCTTGGCCGATCGGGACGAGCAGTACTTC. It translates to CASSLADRDEQYF.